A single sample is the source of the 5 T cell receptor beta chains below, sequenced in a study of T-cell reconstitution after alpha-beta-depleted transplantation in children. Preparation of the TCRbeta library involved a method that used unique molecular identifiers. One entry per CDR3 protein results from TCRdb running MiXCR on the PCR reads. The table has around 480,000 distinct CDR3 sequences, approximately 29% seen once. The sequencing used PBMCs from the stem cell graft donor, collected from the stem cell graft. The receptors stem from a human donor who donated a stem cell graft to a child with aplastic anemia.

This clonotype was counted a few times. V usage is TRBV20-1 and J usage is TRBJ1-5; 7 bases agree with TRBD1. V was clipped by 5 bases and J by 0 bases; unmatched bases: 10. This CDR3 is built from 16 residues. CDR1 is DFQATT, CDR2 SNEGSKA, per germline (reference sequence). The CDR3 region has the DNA TGCAGTGCTCACAGCATAGGGACAGATAGCAATCAGCCCCAGCATTTT. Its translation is CSAHSIGTDSNQPQHF.

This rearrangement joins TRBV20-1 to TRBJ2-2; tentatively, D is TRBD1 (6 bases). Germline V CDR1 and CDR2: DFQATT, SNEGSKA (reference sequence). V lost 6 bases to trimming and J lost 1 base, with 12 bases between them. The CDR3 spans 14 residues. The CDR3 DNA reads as TGCAGTGCGAGTGGACAGAAGAACACCGGGGAGCTGTTTTTT. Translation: CSASGQKNTGELFF.

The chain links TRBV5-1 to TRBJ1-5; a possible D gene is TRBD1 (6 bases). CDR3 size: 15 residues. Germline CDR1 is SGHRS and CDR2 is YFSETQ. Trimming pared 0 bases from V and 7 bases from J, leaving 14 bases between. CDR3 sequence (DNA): TGCGCCAGCAGCTTGGAAGGGACACCGATCCAGCCCCAGCATTTT. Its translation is CASSLEGTPIQPQHF. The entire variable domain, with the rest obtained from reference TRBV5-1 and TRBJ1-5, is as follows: KAGVTQTPRYLIKTRGQQVTLSCSPISGHRSVSWYQQTPGQGLQFLFEYFSETQRNKGNFPGRFSGRQFSNSRSEMNVSTLELGDSALYLCASSLEGTPIQPQHFGDGTRLSIL.

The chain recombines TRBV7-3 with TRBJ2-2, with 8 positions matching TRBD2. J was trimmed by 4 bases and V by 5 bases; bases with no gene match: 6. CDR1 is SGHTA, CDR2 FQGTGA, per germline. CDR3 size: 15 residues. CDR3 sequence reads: CASSPSGGATGELFF. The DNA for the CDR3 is TGTGCCAGCAGCCCCTCGGGAGGGGCCACCGGGGAGCTGTTTTTT.

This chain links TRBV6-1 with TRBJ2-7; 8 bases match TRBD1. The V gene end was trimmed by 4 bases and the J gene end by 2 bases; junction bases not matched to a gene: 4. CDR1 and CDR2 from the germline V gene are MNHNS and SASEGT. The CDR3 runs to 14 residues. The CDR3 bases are TGTGCCAGCAGTGGGACAGGGACCACCTACGAGCAGTACTTC. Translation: CASSGTGTTYEQYF.